The text below deals with one T cell receptor (beta chain). Its cognate antigen is unknown. This sample is drawn from a study of beta chain features in type 1 diabetes. Whole-study findings and limits: Insertions were fewer and deletions more numerous at VDJ junctions in type 1 diabetes patients. Highly expressing activated T cells could be over-counted with a cDNA template. The study found that naive, central memory and Treg TCRB repertoires appeared more similar in patients than in healthy donors.

TCRB transcripts that were expressed got sequenced, as all of the isolated RNA had been reverse transcribed. This table comes from immunoSEQ multiplex PCR, and its TCRdb copy is limited to in-frame clones, with some not included. This sample yields hundreds of thousands of clones, of which around 12% are seen a single time; roughly 0.017% belongs to the top ten. The V gene's germline CDR1 is SGHDN and CDR2 FVKESK. V lost 4 bases to trimming and J lost 10 bases; unmatched junction nucleotides: 10. This CDR3 comprises 14 residues. The sample comprised naive CD4+ T cells from blood. The clonotype originates from a man aged 18-30 years in good health. The V and J genes are TRBV14 and TRBJ1-5, with TRBD1 matching 7 bases. The CDR3 DNA sequence: TGTGCCAGCAGCCTTGGACAGGATCTTGGACCCCAGCATTTT. Translating it yields CASSLGQDLGPQHF.